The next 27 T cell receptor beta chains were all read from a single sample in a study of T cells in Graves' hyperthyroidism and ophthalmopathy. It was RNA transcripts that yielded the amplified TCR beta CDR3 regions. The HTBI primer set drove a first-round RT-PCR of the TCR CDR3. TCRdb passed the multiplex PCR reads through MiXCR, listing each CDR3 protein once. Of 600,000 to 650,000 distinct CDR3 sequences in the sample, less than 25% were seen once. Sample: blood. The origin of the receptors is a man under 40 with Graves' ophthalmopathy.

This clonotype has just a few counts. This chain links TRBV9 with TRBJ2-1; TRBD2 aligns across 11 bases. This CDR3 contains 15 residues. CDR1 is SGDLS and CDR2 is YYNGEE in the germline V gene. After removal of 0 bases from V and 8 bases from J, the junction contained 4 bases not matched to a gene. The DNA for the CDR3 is TGTGCCAGCAGCGTAGGACTAGCGGGAAAGTATGAGCAGTTCTTC. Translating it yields CASSVGLAGKYEQFF. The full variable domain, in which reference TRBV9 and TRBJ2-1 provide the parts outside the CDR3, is DSGVTQTPKHLITATGQRVTLRCSPRSGDLSVYWYQQSLDQGLQFLIQYYNGEERAKGNILERFSAQQFPDLHSELNLSSLELGDSALYFCASSVGLAGKYEQFFGPGTRLTVL.

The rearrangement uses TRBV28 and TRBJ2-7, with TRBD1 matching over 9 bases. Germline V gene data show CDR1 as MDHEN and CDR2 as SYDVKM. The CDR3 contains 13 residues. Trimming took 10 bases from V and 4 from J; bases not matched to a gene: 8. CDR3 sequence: CAKEGTGRYEQYF. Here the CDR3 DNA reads TGTGCCAAGGAGGGGACAGGGCGGTACGAGCAGTACTTC.

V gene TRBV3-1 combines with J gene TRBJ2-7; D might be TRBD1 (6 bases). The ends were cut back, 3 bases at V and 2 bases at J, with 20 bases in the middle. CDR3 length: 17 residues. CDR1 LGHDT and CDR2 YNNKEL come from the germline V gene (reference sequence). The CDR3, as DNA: TGTGCCAGCAGCCAGAGCTGGGGGCTAGACGTAACCTACGAGCAGTACTTC. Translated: CASSQSWGLDVTYEQYF.

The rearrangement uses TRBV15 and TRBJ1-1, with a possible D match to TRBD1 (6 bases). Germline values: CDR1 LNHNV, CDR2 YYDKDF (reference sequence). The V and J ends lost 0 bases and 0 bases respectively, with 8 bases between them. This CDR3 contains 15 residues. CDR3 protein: CATSREKGVNTEAFF. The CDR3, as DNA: TGTGCCACCAGCAGAGAGAAGGGGGTGAACACTGAAGCTTTCTTT. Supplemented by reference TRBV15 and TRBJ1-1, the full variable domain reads DAMVIQNPRYQVTQFGKPVTLSCSQTLNHNVMYWYQQKSSQAPKLLFHYYDKDFNNEADTPDNFQSRRPNTSFCFLDIRSPGLGDTAMYLCATSREKGVNTEAFFGQGTRLTVV.

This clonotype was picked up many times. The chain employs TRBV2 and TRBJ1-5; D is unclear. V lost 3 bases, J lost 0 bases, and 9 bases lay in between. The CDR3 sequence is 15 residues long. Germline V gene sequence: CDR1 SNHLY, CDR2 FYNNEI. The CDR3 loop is CASSDGIDSNQPQHF. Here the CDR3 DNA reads TGTGCCAGCAGTGACGGCATCGATAGCAATCAGCCCCAGCATTTT.

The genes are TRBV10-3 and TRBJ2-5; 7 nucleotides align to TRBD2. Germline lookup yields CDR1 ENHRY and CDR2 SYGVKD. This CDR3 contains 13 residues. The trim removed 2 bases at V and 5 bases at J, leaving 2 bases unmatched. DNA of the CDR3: TGTGCCATCAGTGAGAGCGGGGAGGAGACCCAGTACTTC. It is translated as CAISESGEETQYF.

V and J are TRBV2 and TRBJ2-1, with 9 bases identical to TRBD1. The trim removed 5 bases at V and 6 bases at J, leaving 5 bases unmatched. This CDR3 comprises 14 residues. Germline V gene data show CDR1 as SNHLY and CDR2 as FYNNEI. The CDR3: CASSKVTGGNEQFF. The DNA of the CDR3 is TGTGCCAGCAGTAAGGTGACAGGGGGCAATGAGCAGTTCTTC. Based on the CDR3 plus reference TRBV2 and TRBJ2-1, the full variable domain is EPEVTQTPSHQVTQMGQEVILRCVPISNHLYFYWYRQILGQKVEFLVSFYNNEISEKSEIFDDQFSVERPDGSNFTLKIRSTKLEDSAMYFCASSKVTGGNEQFFGPGTRLTVL.

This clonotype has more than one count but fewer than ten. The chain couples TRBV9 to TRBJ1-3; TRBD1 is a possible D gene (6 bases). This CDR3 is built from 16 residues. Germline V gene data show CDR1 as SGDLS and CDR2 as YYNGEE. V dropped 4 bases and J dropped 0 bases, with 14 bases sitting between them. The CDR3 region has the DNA TGTGCCAGCAGCACCTCTTGGGACATCTCTGGAAACACCATATATTTT. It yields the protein CASSTSWDISGNTIYF. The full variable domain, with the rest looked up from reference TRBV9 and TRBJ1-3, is DSGVTQTPKHLITATGQRVTLRCSPRSGDLSVYWYQQSLDQGLQFLIQYYNGEERAKGNILERFSAQQFPDLHSELNLSSLELGDSALYFCASSTSWDISGNTIYFGEGSWLTVV.

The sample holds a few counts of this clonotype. CDR3 coding DNA: TGTGCCAGCAGCTTACAGACAGGGGTTAATGAAAAACTGTTTTTT. Translation gives CASSLQTGVNEKLFF. The chain links TRBV7-2 to TRBJ1-4, with TRBD1 matching over 8 bases. The CDR3 is made up of 15 amino acids. With 2 bases clipped from V and 4 bases from J, the junction kept 3 bases outside the gene matches. CDR1 is SGHTA, CDR2 FQGNSA, per germline.

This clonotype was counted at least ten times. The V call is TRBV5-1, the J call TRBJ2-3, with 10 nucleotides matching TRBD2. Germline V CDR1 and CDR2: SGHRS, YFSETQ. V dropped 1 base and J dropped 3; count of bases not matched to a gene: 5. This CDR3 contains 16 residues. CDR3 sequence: CASSLPSGSGTDTQYF. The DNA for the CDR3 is TGCGCCAGCAGCTTGCCTAGCGGGAGCGGTACAGATACGCAGTATTTT.

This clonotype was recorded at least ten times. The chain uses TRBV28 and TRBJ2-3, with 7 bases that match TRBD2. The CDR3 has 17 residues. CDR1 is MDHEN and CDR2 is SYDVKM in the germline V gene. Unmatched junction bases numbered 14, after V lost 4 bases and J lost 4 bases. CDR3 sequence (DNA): TGTGCCAGCAGTTCCCCGAGCTGGGGAGGGCCTCCAGATACGCAGTATTTT. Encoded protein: CASSSPSWGGPPDTQYF.

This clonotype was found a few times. In nucleotides, the CDR3 is TGCAGCGTTGCCACTGCGATTGAAGCTTTCTTT. This sequence encodes CSVATAIEAFF. The chain is built from TRBV29-1 and TRBJ1-1; D gene uncertain. This CDR3 comprises 11 residues. The V gene lost 4 bases and the J gene lost 7 bases, with 10 bases spanning the gap. Germline V gene data show CDR1 as SQVTM and CDR2 as ANQGSEA.

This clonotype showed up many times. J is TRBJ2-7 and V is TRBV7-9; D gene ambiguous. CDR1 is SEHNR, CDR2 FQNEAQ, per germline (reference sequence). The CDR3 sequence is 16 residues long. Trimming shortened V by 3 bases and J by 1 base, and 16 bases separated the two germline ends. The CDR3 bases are TGTGCCAGCAGCTTCGACCCCACAAGATCGTCCTACGAGCAGTACTTC. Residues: CASSFDPTRSSYEQYF. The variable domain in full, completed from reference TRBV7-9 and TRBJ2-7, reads DTGVSQNPRHKITKRGQNVTFRCDPISEHNRLYWYRQTLGQGPEFLTYFQNEAQLEKSRLLSDRFSAERPKGSFSTLEIQRTEQGDSAMYLCASSFDPTRSSYEQYFGPGTRLTVT.

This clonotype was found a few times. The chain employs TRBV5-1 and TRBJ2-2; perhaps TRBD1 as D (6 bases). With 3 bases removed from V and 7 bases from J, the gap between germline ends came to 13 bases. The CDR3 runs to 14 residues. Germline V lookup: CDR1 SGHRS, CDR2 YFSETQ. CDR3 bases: TGCGCCAGCAGCTCTGGGACAAAGGGCGGGGAGCTGTTTTTT. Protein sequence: CASSSGTKGGELFF. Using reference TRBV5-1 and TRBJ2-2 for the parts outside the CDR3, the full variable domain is KAGVTQTPRYLIKTRGQQVTLSCSPISGHRSVSWYQQTPGQGLQFLFEYFSETQRNKGNFPGRFSGRQFSNSRSEMNVSTLELGDSALYLCASSSGTKGGELFFGEGSRLTVL.

The CDR3 bases are TGTGCCACCAGCAGAGGATCGGATACGCAGTATTTT. Its protein is CATSRGSDTQYF. V is TRBV15 and J is TRBJ2-3; D is undetermined. Between the trimmed V and J ends, which lost 1 base and 6 bases, there was a span of 5 bases. The CDR3 consists of 12 residues. CDR1 LNHNV and CDR2 YYDKDF come from the germline V gene (reference sequence).

For the CDR3, the DNA is TGTGCCAGCACTCGACGACGGACTAGAGGAGGGATCGCCGAGCAGTACTTC. It yields the protein CASTRRRTRGGIAEQYF. V is TRBV6-2 or TRBV6-3 and J is TRBJ2-7; TRBD2 matches at 7 bases. The V gene's germline CDR1 is MNHEY and CDR2 SVGEGT. V trimming: 7 bases; J trimming: 6 bases; junction bases outside the gene matches: 21. There are 17 residues in the CDR3.

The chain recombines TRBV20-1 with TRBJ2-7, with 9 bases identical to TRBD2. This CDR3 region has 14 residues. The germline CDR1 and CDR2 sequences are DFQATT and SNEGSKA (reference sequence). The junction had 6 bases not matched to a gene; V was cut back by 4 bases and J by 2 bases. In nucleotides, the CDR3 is TGCAGTGCTAAGACTAGCGGCCAGACCTACGAGCAGTACTTC. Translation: CSAKTSGQTYEQYF.

CDR3 amino acids: CASILGTASNQPQHF. For the CDR3, the DNA is TGTGCCAGCATCCTTGGGACAGCAAGCAATCAGCCCCAGCATTTT. The chain couples TRBV28 to TRBJ1-5; TRBD1 aligns across 7 bases. CDR1 is MDHEN and CDR2 is SYDVKM in the germline V gene. Trimming cost V 7 bases and J 1 base; bases outside gene matches: 7. CDR3 length: 15 residues.

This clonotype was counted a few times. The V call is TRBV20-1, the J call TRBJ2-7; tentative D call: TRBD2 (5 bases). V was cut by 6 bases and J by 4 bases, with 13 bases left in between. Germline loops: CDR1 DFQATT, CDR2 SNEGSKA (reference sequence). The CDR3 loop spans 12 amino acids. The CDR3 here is CSARYPGYEQYF. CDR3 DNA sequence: TGCAGTGCCAGGTACCCGGGGTACGAGCAGTACTTC.

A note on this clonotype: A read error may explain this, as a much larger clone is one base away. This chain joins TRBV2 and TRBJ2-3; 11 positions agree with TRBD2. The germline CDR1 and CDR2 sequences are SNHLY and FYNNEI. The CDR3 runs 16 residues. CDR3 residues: CASSALAGEDTGTQYF. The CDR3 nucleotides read TGTGCCAGCAGCGCACTAGCGGGAGAGGACACAGGTACGCAGTATTTT.

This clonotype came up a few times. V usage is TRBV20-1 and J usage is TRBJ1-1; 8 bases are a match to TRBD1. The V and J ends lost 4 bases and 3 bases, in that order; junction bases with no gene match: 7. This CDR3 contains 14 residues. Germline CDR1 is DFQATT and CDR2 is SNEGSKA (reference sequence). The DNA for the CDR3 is TGCAGTGCTAAGAACAGGGGGGTGGACACTGAAGCTTTCTTT. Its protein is CSAKNRGVDTEAFF.

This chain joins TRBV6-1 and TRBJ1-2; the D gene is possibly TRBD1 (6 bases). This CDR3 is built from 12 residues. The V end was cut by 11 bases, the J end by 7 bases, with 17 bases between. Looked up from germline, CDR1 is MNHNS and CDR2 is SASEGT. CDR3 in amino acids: CAGLGAGLGYTF. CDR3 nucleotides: TGTGCCGGATTGGGGGCAGGGCTTGGCTACACCTTC.

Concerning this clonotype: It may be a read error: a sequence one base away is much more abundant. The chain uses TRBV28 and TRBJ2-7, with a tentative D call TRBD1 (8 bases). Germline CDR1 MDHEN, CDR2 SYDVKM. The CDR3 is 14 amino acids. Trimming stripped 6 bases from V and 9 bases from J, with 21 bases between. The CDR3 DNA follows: TGTGCCAGCAGCCGGACAGGGTTCACGGGGGGGCAGTACTTC. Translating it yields CASSRTGFTGGQYF.

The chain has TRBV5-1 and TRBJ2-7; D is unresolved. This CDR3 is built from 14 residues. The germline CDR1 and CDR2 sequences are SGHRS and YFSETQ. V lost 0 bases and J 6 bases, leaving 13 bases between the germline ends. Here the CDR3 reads CASSLGQELLEQYF. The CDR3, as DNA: TGCGCCAGCAGCTTGGGGCAGGAGTTACTCGAGCAGTACTTC. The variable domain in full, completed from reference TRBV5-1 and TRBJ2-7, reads KAGVTQTPRYLIKTRGQQVTLSCSPISGHRSVSWYQQTPGQGLQFLFEYFSETQRNKGNFPGRFSGRQFSNSRSEMNVSTLELGDSALYLCASSLGQELLEQYFGPGTRLTVT.

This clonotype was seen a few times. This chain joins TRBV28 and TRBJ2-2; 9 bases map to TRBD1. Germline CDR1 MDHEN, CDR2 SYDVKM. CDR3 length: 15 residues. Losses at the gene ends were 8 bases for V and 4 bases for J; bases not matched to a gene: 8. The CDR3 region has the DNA TGTGCCAGCGGGCTACAGGGGGCGGGCACCGGGGAGCTGTTTTTT. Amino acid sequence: CASGLQGAGTGELFF. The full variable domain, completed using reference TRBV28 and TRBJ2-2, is DVKVTQSSRYLVKRTGEKVFLECVQDMDHENMFWYRQDPGLGLRLIYFSYDVKMKEKGDIPEGYSVSREKKERFSLILESASTNQTSMYLCASGLQGAGTGELFFGEGSRLTVL.

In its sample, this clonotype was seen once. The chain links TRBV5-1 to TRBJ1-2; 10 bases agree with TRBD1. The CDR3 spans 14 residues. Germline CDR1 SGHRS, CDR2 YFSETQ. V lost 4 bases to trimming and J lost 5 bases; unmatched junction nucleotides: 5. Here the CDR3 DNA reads TGCGCCAGCAGCGGGACAGGGGATCGGTATGGCTACACCTTC. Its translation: CASSGTGDRYGYTF.

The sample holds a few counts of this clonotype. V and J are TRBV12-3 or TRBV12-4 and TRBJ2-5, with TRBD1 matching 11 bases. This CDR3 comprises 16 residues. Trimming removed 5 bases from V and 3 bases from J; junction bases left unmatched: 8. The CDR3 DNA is TGTGCCAGCAGTCCAAACAAGGGACAGGGGGAAGAGACCCAGTACTTC. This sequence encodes CASSPNKGQGEETQYF.